What follows are 10 T cell receptor beta chains derived from one specimen sequenced in a study of shared clonotypes between healthy human individuals. The method was immunoSEQ multiplex PCR; TCRdb's version includes in-frame clones alone and lacks a portion of them. The sample has approximately 1,000,000 clones, roughly 77% seen once; the top ten hold 0.89%. Sample: memory CD4+ T cells from PBMCs. Specified subset: CD45RA-negative fraction. The receptors originated from a man aged 18 to 35 in good health. Some clones in this sample may be carry-over from other donors' samples.

The chain couples TRBV4-2 to TRBJ1-4, with D unresolved. This CDR3 comprises 16 residues. Germline loops: CDR1 LGHNA, CDR2 YNFKEQ. Trimming pared 3 bases from V and 7 bases from J, leaving 18 bases between. The CDR3, as DNA: TGTGCCAGCAGCCATACCCTCCTGGGAGCCCCTGAAAAACTGTTTTTT. As protein: CASSHTLLGAPEKLFF.

The V gene is TRBV28, the J gene TRBJ2-7, with D uncertain. The CDR3 runs to 13 residues. The germline V and J ends were trimmed by 5 bases and 1 base, with 9 bases remaining between them. Germline values: CDR1 MDHEN, CDR2 SYDVKM. In DNA, the CDR3 is TGTGCCAGCAGTCGACAATATTCCTACGAGCAGTACTTC. It translates to CASSRQYSYEQYF.

The V call is TRBV5-5, the J call TRBJ2-7; tentatively, D is TRBD2 (6 bases). V was shortened by 2 bases and J by 3 bases, with 18 bases between the two germline ends. Germline V gene data show CDR1 as SGHKS and CDR2 as YYEKEE (reference sequence). The CDR3 is 16 amino acids. DNA for the CDR3: TGTGCCAGCAGCTTTGGGGGACTGACTCTTTACTACGAGCAGTACTTC. This sequence encodes CASSFGGLTLYYEQYF.

In nucleotides, the CDR3 is TGCAGTGCTGGGGTAGTTGGCTACACCTTC. Protein: CSAGVVGYTF. V gene TRBV20-1 combines with J gene TRBJ1-2; D call uncertain. Trimming cost V 5 bases and J 7 bases, with 8 bases left between them. This CDR3 is built from 10 residues. Germline-derived CDR1 and CDR2 are DFQATT and SNEGSKA (reference sequence).

This chain links TRBV4-2 with TRBJ2-7, with TRBD2 matching over 9 bases. Germline-derived CDR1 and CDR2 are LGHNA and YNFKEQ. This CDR3 has 15 residues. V lost 3 bases and J lost 2; bases outside the gene matches: 5. CDR3 region: CASSQREGLTYEQYF. The CDR3 DNA reads TGTGCCAGCAGCCAGCGGGAGGGCCTTACCTACGAGCAGTACTTC.

CDR3 sequence reads: CASSVYRTDTQYF. The CDR3 coding sequence is TGTGCCAGCAGCGTTTATCGCACAGATACGCAGTATTTT. The V gene is TRBV9, the J gene TRBJ2-3, with D hard to call. Germline V gene sequence: CDR1 SGDLS, CDR2 YYNGEE. V was shortened by 2 bases and J by 1 base, with 5 bases between the two germline ends. The CDR3 runs 13 residues.

Of note for this clone: Distinct nucleotide sequences in the sample also encode this CDR3. This CDR3 reads CASKLEYEQYF. The CDR3 DNA reads as TGTGCCAGCAAACTAGAGTACGAGCAGTACTTC. This chain links TRBV2 with TRBJ2-7; a possible D gene is TRBD2 (5 bases). Per germline, CDR1 SNHLY and CDR2 FYNNEI. The CDR3 spans 11 residues. V gave up 7 bases and J gave up 4 bases, with 8 bases separating them.

CDR3 in amino acids: CASSEPSDEQFF. CDR3 coding DNA: TGCGCCAGCAGCGAACCTTCGGATGAGCAGTTCTTC. The chain employs TRBV5-1 and TRBJ2-1; D is undetermined. The V and J ends lost 4 bases and 8 bases respectively, with 10 bases between them. This CDR3 has 12 amino acids. Germline V gives CDR1 SGHRS, CDR2 YFSETQ.

V usage is TRBV6-1 and J usage is TRBJ1-5, with D perhaps matching TRBD1 (6 bases). The CDR3 runs 13 residues. Germline CDR1 is MNHNS and CDR2 is SASEGT. Between the trimmed V and J ends, which lost 7 bases and 2 bases, there was a span of 9 bases. CDR3 residues: CASNNRGNQPQHF. In nucleotides, the CDR3 is TGTGCCAGCAACAACAGGGGCAATCAGCCCCAGCATTTT.

The rearrangement uses TRBV28 and TRBJ1-2, with D perhaps matching TRBD1 (5 bases). This CDR3 region has 17 residues. CDR1 and CDR2 (germline): MDHEN, SYDVKM. With 5 bases removed from V and 11 bases from J, the gap between germline ends came to 30 bases. The CDR3 DNA sequence: TGTGCCAGCAGTCCCACCTTGAGATTTCGGGACGGCGGTGGTTACACCTTC. Protein sequence: CASSPTLRFRDGGGYTF.